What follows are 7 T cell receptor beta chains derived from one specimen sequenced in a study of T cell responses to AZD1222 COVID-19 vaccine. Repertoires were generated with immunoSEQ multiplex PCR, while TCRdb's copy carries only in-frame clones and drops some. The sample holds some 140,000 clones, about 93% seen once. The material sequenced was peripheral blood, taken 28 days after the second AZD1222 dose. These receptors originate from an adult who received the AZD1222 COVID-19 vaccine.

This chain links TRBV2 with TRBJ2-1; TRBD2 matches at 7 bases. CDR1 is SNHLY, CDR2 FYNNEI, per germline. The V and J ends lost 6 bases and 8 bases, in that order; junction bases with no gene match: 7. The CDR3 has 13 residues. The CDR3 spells CASSRAGWDEQFF. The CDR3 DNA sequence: TGTGCCAGCAGCCGAGCGGGGTGGGATGAGCAGTTCTTC.

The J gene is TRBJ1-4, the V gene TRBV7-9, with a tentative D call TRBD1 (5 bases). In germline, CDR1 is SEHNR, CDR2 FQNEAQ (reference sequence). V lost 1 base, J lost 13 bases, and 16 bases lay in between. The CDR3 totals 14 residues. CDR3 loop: CASSLVPGGLRLFF. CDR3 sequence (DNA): TGTGCCAGCAGCTTAGTCCCCGGGGGTTTGAGACTGTTTTTT. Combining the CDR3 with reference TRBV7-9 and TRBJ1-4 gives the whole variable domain DTGVSQNPRHKITKRGQNVTFRCDPISEHNRLYWYRQTLGQGPEFLTYFQNEAQLEKSRLLSDRFSAERPKGSFSTLEIQRTEQGDSAMYLCASSLVPGGLRLFFGSGTQLSVL.

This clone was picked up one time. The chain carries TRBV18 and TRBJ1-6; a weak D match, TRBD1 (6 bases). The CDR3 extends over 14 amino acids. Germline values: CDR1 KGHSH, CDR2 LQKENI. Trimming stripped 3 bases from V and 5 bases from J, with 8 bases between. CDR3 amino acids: CASSPRTDNSPLHF. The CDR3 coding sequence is TGTGCCAGCTCACCTAGGACAGATAATTCACCCCTCCACTTT.

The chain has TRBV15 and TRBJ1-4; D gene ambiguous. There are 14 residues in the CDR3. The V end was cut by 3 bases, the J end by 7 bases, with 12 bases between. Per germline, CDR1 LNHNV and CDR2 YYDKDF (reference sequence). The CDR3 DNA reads TGTGCCACCAGCAGTAAAAGAAGGAGTGAAAAACTGTTTTTT. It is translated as CATSSKRRSEKLFF. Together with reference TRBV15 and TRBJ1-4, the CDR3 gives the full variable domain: DAMVIQNPRYQVTQFGKPVTLSCSQTLNHNVMYWYQQKSSQAPKLLFHYYDKDFNNEADTPDNFQSRRPNTSFCFLDIRSPGLGDTAMYLCATSSKRRSEKLFFGSGTQLSVL.

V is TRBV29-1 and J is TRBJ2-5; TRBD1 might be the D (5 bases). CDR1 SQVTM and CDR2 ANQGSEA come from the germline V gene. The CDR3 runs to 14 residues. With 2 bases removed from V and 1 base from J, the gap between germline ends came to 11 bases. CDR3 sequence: CSVEMGQGQETQYF. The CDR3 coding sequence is TGCAGCGTTGAAATGGGCCAGGGCCAAGAGACCCAGTACTTC.

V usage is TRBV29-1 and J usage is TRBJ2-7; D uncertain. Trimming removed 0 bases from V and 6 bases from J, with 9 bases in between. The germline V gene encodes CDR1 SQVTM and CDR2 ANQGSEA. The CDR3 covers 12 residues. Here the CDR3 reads CSVEDSLSEQYF. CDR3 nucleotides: TGCAGCGTTGAAGACTCTCTTTCCGAGCAGTACTTC.

The CDR3 reads CASSKNEIQKRGNQPQHF. CDR3 DNA sequence: TGTGCCAGCAGCAAAAATGAGATCCAGAAACGGGGCAATCAGCCCCAGCATTTT. The rearrangement uses TRBV21-1 and TRBJ1-5. TRBV21-1 is classified as a pseudogene. The CDR3 runs 18 residues.